The 9 T cell receptor beta chains reported below all come from one sample, sequenced in a study of T cells after yellow fever vaccination. In TCRdb, the 5' RACE reads were re-called with MiXCR into one record per CDR3 protein. The table has some 300,000 distinct CDR3 sequences, around 3.9% seen once. The sample here was PBMCs, taken on the day of the yellow fever booster vaccination. Every receptor here comes from a man aged 18 to 30 who received the YFV17D yellow fever vaccine.

The sample holds many counts of this clonotype. The chain couples TRBV6-2 or TRBV6-3 to TRBJ1-1; possible D gene TRBD1, 5 bases. The V and J ends lost 6 bases and 3 bases respectively, with 11 bases between them. The CDR3 extends over 13 amino acids. CDR1 is MNHEY, CDR2 SVGEGT, per germline. CDR3 residues: CASRWGADTEAFF. As DNA, the CDR3 is TGTGCCAGCAGGTGGGGCGCCGACACTGAAGCTTTCTTT.

The rearrangement joins TRBV5-1 to TRBJ2-3; 7 bases line up with TRBD1. This CDR3 comprises 16 residues. Germline values: CDR1 SGHRS, CDR2 YFSETQ. With 3 bases clipped from V and 0 bases from J, the junction kept 7 bases outside the gene matches. The CDR3 region is CASSYRDSASTDTQYF. The CDR3 DNA reads TGCGCCAGCAGCTACCGGGACAGCGCTAGCACAGATACGCAGTATTTT.

This clonotype was recorded many times. The chain joins TRBV7-6 to TRBJ1-1; the D is unclear. V was clipped by 2 bases and J by 4 bases, with 11 bases between them. Germline CDR1 is SGHVS and CDR2 is FNYEAQ. There are 14 residues in the CDR3. CDR3 DNA sequence: TGTGCCAGCAGCTTATTGGTTGAAACCACTGAAGCTTTCTTT. Its translation is CASSLLVETTEAFF.

The rearrangement uses TRBV5-1 and TRBJ2-2; 9 bases line up with TRBD1. CDR1 and CDR2 from the germline V gene are SGHRS and YFSETQ. This CDR3 has 17 amino acids. J gave up 4 bases and V 4 bases, and 11 bases lay outside the gene matches. The CDR3 region has the DNA TGCGCCAGCAGCGCTTTTCCGGGACAGGGCCCCACCGGGGAGCTGTTTTTT. It encodes CASSAFPGQGPTGELFF. Based on the CDR3 plus reference TRBV5-1 and TRBJ2-2, the full variable domain is KAGVTQTPRYLIKTRGQQVTLSCSPISGHRSVSWYQQTPGQGLQFLFEYFSETQRNKGNFPGRFSGRQFSNSRSEMNVSTLELGDSALYLCASSAFPGQGPTGELFFGEGSRLTVL.

This clonotype has at least ten counts. V gene TRBV5-1 combines with J gene TRBJ1-1, with D unresolved. V lost 7 bases to trimming and J lost 3 bases, with 13 bases between them. CDR3 length: 13 residues. Germline CDR1 SGHRS, CDR2 YFSETQ. CDR3 nucleotide sequence: TGCGCCAGCCGGACGGTTGGGTACACTGAAGCTTTCTTT. It yields the protein CASRTVGYTEAFF.

V and J are TRBV7-2 and TRBJ2-7; D not resolved. The germline CDR1 and CDR2 sequences are SGHTA and FQGNSA. The CDR3 is 14 residues long. V lost 1 base, J lost 3 bases, and 10 bases lay in between. In nucleotides, the CDR3 is TGTGCCAGCAGCTTAGTGAACAGAGTCTACGAGCAGTACTTC. Its protein is CASSLVNRVYEQYF. Full variable domain (outside the CDR3, taken from reference TRBV7-2 and TRBJ2-7): GAGVSQSPSNKVTEKGKDVELRCDPISGHTALYWYRQSLGQGLEFLIYFQGNSAPDKSGLPSDRFSAERTGGSVSTLTIQRTQQEDSAVYLCASSLVNRVYEQYFGPGTRLTVT.

This clonotype has ten or more counts. J is TRBJ1-2 and V is TRBV11-2; TRBD1 agrees at 8 bases. V was clipped by 0 bases and J by 0 bases; unmatched bases: 3. The CDR3 covers 16 residues. Germline V gene data show CDR1 as SGHAT and CDR2 as FQNNGV. CDR3 in DNA: TGTGCCAGCAGCTTAGATATACAGGGGGCTAACTATGGCTACACCTTC. Translated, it gives CASSLDIQGANYGYTF.

CDR3 residues: CSAPRTGANVLTF. The CDR3 DNA sequence: TGCAGTGCTCCGCGGACTGGGGCCAACGTCCTGACTTTC. This sequence joins TRBV20-1 and TRBJ2-6; D unclear. This CDR3 contains 13 residues. The V gene lost 5 bases and the J gene lost 2 bases, with 7 bases spanning the gap. Germline loops: CDR1 DFQATT, CDR2 SNEGSKA (reference sequence).

This clonotype was seen at least ten times. The chain employs TRBV5-1 and TRBJ2-3; 8 bases map to TRBD2. The CDR3 contains 16 residues. V shed 3 bases, J shed 4 bases, and the junction held 10 bases outside the gene matches. Germline CDR1 reads SGHRS; CDR2 reads YFSETQ. CDR3 residues: CASSWTGGGAPDTQYF. DNA for the CDR3: TGCGCCAGCAGCTGGACCGGGGGGGGAGCCCCAGATACGCAGTATTTT.